This T cell receptor (beta chain) was profiled in a study of blood T cell repertoires in COVID-19. Across the study: COVID-19 samples, acute and convalescent, were from the United States, Italy and Spain.

The V segment lost 5 bases and the J segment 6 bases; nucleotides outside the gene matches: 5. Germline CDR1 reads MDHEN; CDR2 reads SYDVKM. CDR3 length: 15 amino acids. TCRdb's copy holds only in-frame clones and misses some; the assay was immunoSEQ multiplex PCR. The sample consists of around 300,000 clones, about nine tenths of them appearing once. The chain couples TRBV28 to TRBJ1-6; 9 positions match TRBD1. The source is a woman aged 30 to 39 who had recovered from COVID-19. Sequenced sample: PBMCs or T cells enriched from blood (not recorded which). The CDR3: CASSPGQGVNSPLHF. The CDR3, as DNA: TGTGCCAGCAGTCCGGGACAGGGTGTTAATTCACCCCTCCACTTT.